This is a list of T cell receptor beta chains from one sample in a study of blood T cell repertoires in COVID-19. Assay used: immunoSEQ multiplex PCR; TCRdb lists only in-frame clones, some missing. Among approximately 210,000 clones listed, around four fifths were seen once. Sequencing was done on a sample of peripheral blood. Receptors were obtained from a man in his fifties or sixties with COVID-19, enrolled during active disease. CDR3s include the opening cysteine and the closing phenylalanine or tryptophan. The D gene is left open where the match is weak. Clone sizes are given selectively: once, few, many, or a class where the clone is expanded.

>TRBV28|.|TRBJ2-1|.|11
TGTGCCAGCACAGGGCGCAATGAGCAGTTCTTC
CASTGRNEQFF
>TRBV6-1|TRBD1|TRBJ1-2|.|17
TGTGCCAGCAGTGAGGGGACAGGGGGCACATTTGGCTATGGCTACACCTTC
CASSEGTGGTFGYGYTF
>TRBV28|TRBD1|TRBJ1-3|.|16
TGTGCCAGCAGCTTACCGACAGGGGTGCGTGGAAACACCATATATTTT
CASSLPTGVRGNTIYF
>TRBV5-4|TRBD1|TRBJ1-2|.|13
TGTGCCAGCAACTCAGGGGGTGACTATGGCTACACCTTC
CASNSGGDYGYTF
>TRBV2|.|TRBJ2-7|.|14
TGTGCCAGCACGGCAGCAGGATTATCCTACGAGCAGTACTTC
CASTAAGLSYEQYF
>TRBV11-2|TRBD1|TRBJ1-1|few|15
TGTGCCAGCAGCTTCATACAGGGGGCTGAGACTGAAGCTTTCTTT
CASSFIQGAETEAFF
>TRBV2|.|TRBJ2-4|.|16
TGTGCCAGCAGCGGGTTACTAATGATGGCCAAAAACATTCAGTACTTC
CASSGLLMMAKNIQYF
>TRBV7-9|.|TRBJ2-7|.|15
TGTGCCAGCAGCCCTCGGGGTAGCGCGGCCTACGAGCAGTACTTC
CASSPRGSAAYEQYF
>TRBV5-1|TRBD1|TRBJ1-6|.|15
TGCGCCAGCAGCGAACAGGGGGCGGAGAATTCACCCCTCCACTTT
CASSEQGAENSPLHF
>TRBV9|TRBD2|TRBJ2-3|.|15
TGTGCCAGCAGCGTTACTAGCGGGAGCACAGATACGCAGTATTTT
CASSVTSGSTDTQYF
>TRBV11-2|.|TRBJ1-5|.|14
TGTGCCAGCAGCCGGGGCGGGGGCAATCAGCCCCAGCATTTT
CASSRGGGNQPQHF
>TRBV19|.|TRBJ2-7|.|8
TGTGCCACCAGGTCGGGGTGCTTC
CATRSGCF
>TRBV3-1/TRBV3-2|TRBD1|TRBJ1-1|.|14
TGTGCCAGCACCCAGGGACAGGGGTACACTGAAGCTTTCTTT
CASTQGQGYTEAFF
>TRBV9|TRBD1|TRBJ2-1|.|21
TGTGCCAGCAGCGTAGTGTCAGGGGGAACCGTTGGTCCTCGCTCCTACAATGAGCAGTTCTTC
CASSVVSGGTVGPRSYNEQFF
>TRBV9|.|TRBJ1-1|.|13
TGTGCCAGCAGCGTAGTCCCCAGGGCACCAGCTTTCTTT
CASSVVPRAPAFF
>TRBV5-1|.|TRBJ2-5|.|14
TGCGCCAGCACCCGGACTGGAGGAGGGGAGACCCAGTACTTC
CASTRTGGGETQYF
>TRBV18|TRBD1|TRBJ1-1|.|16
TGTGCCAGCTCACCGAAAGAACAGGGGGGCTACACTGAAGCTTTCTTT
CASSPKEQGGYTEAFF
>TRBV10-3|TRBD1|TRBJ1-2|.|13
TGTGCCATCAGTCTGGGACAGGACTATGGCTACACCTTC
CAISLGQDYGYTF
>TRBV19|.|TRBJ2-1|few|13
TGTGCCAGTAGTATAGGTCGGTACAATGAGCAGTTCTTC
CASSIGRYNEQFF
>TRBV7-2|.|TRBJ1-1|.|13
TGTGCCAGCAGCTTAACCCCGGGCACTGAAGCTTTCTTT
CASSLTPGTEAFF
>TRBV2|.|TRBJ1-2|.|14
TGTGCCAGCAGTGTCCGATCCGGGAGGTATGGCTACACCTTC
CASSVRSGRYGYTF
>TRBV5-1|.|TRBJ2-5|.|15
TGCGCCAGCAGCTTGTTGGCGGTTAAGGCAGAGACCCAGTACTTC
CASSLLAVKAETQYF
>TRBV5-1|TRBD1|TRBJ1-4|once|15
TGCGCCAGCAGCTTGTCAGGGGGAGTTAATGAAAAACTGTTTTTT
CASSLSGGVNEKLFF
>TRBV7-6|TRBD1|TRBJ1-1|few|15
TGTGCCAGCAGCTTAGCAGGGGGCGATTATACTGAAGCTTTCTTT
CASSLAGGDYTEAFF
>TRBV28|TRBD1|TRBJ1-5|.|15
TGTGCCAGCAGACTCGGGACAGGGACGGGCCAGCCCCAGCATTTT
CASRLGTGTGQPQHF
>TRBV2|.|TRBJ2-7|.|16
TGTGCCAGCAGGCTAACCCCAGGGGCCCGAATCGACGAGCAGTACTTC
CASRLTPGARIDEQYF
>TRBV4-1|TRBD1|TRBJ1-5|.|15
TGCGCCAGCAGCCCCCGACAGGGGGACAATCAGCCCCAGCATTTT
CASSPRQGDNQPQHF
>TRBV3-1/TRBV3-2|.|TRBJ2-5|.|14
TGTGCCAGCAGCCGCAGGGGGCGGGGGATCTCCCAGTACTTC
CASSRRGRGISQYF
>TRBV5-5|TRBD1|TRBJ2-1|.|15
TGTGCCAGCAGCTGGGGACAGGGCTCCTACAATGAGCAGTTCTTC
CASSWGQGSYNEQFF
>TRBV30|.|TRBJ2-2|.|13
TGTGCCTGGAGTATATACTACACCGGGGAGCTGTTTTTT
CAWSIYYTGELFF
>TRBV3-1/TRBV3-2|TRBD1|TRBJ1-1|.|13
TGTGCCAGCAGCCAAGTCGGGACAGCCGAAGCTTTCTTT
CASSQVGTAEAFF
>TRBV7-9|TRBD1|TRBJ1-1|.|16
TGTGCCAGCAGCGCGGGGACAGGGGCAGGGGACACTGAAGCTTTCTTT
CASSAGTGAGDTEAFF
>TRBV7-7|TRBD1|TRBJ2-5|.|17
TGTGCCACCACCCCCGGGACAGGGGCTTCGTACCAAGAGACCCAGTACTTC
CATTPGTGASYQETQYF